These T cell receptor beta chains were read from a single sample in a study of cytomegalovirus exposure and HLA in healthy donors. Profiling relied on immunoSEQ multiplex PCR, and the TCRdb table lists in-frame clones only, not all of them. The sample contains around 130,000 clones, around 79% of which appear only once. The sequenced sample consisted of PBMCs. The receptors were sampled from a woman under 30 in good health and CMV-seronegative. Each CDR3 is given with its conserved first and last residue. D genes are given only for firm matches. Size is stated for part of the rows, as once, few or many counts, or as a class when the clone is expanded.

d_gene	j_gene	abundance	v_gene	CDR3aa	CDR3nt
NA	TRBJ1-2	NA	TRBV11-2	CASTPQVGFYGYTF	TGTGCCAGCACCCCCCAGGTCGGCTTCTATGGCTACACCTTC
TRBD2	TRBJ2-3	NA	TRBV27	CASSLRTSVDTQYF	TGTGCCAGCAGTTTAAGGACTAGCGTAGATACGCAGTATTTT
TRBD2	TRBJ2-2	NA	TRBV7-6	CASSGRGRGTGELFF	TGTGCCAGCAGCGGGCGCGGGAGGGGCACCGGGGAGCTGTTTTTT
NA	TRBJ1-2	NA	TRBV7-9	CASSPTANYGYTF	TGTGCCAGCAGCCCGACAGCTAACTATGGCTACACCTTC
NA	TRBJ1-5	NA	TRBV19	CASSIRRGDQPQHF	TGTGCCAGTAGTATAAGAAGGGGTGACCAGCCCCAGCATTTT
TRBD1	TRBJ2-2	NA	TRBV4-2	CASSQAAGGTGELFF	TGTGCCAGCAGCCAAGCGGCAGGGGGTACCGGGGAGCTGTTTTTT
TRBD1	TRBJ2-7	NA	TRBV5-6	CASSLAAGQGDEQYF	TGTGCCAGCAGCTTGGCGGCGGGACAGGGCGACGAGCAGTACTTC
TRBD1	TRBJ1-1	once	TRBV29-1	CSATNLRQGWEMDTEAFF	TGCAGCGCAACCAACCTTAGACAGGGTTGGGAGATGGACACTGAAGCTTTCTTT
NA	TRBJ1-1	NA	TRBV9	CASSARTEAFF	TGTGCCAGCAGCGCTAGGACTGAAGCTTTCTTT
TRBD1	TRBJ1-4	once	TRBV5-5	CASSLAGQGANEKLFF	TGTGCCAGCAGCTTGGCCGGACAGGGGGCTAATGAAAAACTGTTTTTT
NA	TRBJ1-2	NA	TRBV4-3	CASSQLVQGVYGYTF	TGCGCCAGCAGCCAACTCGTACAGGGAGTCTATGGCTACACCTTC
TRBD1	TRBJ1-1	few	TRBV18	CASSQTGKDTEAFF	TGTGCCAGCTCACAGACAGGGAAGGACACTGAAGCTTTCTTT
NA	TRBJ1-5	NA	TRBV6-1	CASTLGFSNQPQHF	TGTGCCAGCACCCTCGGGTTTTCAAATCAGCCCCAGCATTTT
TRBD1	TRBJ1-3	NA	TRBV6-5	CASSRMTGGGNTIYF	TGTGCCAGCAGTCGCATGACAGGGGGTGGAAACACCATATATTTT
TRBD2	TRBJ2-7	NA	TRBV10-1	CARVHRDYSYEQYF	TGCGCCAGGGTTCACCGGGACTACTCCTACGAGCAGTACTTC
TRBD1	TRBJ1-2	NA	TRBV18	CASSPGTGVWYGYTF	TGTGCCAGCTCACCAGGGACAGGGGTGTGGTATGGCTACACCTTC
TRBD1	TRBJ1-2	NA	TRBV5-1	CASSRDPQGAQSGYTF	TGCGCCAGCAGCCGGGACCCCCAGGGGGCGCAAAGTGGCTACACCTTC
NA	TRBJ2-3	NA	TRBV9	CASSVQTGSDTQYF	TGTGCCAGCAGCGTCCAAACAGGGTCAGATACGCAGTATTTT
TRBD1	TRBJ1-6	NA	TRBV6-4	CASSEGQGNSPLHF	TGTGCCAGCAGTGAGGGACAGGGGAATTCACCCCTCCACTTT
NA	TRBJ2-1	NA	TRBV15	CATSRGRSSYNEQFF	TGTGCCACCAGCAGAGGAAGGAGCTCCTACAATGAGCAGTTCTTC
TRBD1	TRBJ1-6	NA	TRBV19	CASSPGQYNSPLHF	TGTGCCAGTAGTCCGGGACAGTATAATTCACCCCTCCACTTT
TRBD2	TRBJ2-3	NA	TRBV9	CASSVWSGLAGTDTQYF	TGTGCCAGCAGCGTATGGTCCGGTCTAGCGGGCACAGATACGCAGTATTTT
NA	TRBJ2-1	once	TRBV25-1	CASSAHGHNEQFF	TGTGCCAGCAGTGCGCATGGGCACAATGAGCAGTTCTTC
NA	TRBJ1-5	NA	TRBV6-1	CASESGNQPQHF	TGTGCCAGCGAATCGGGAAATCAGCCCCAGCATTTT
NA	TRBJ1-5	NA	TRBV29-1	CSVGRGGRDQPQHF	TGCAGCGTCGGTCGGGGAGGAAGGGATCAGCCCCAGCATTTT
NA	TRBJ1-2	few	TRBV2	CASREIPNYGYTF	TGTGCCAGCAGGGAGATACCTAACTATGGCTACACCTTC
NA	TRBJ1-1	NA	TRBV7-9	CASSLGTTFEAFF	TGTGCCAGCAGCTTAGGGACAACGTTTGAAGCTTTCTTT
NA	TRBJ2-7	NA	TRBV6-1	CASSEALTSGSEQYF	TGTGCCAGCAGTGAAGCGCTTACTTCCGGGTCCGAGCAGTACTTC
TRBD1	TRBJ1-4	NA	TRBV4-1	CASTLGTGGEKLFF	TGCGCCAGCACCCTAGGGACAGGGGGGGAAAAACTGTTTTTT
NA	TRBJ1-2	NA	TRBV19	CASRLRGRQLTNYGYTF	TGTGCCAGTAGGCTAAGGGGAAGGCAGCTCACTAACTATGGCTACACCTTC
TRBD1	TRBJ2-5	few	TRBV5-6	CASTPGTGPQTQYF	TGTGCCAGCACCCCGGGGACAGGGCCCCAGACCCAGTACTTC
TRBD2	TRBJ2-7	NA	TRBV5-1	CASSFTAGVGDEQYF	TGCGCCAGCAGCTTCACCGCGGGGGTCGGCGACGAGCAGTACTTC